This T cell receptor beta chain was captured in a study of blood T cell repertoires in COVID-19. This CDR3 contains 14 residues. V gave up 1 base and J gave up 7 bases; unmatched junction bases: 4. CDR1 and CDR2 from the germline V gene are KGHSH and LQKENI. Across 24 US areas, participants ranged in age from roughly 18 to 95 years. Two consecutive negative NP/OP PCR tests, clearance, or resolved symptoms defined Cohort 3 recovery. Authors' processing steps: It was from reference gene primer amplification that nucleated cell counts were estimated. Sequencing used immunoSEQ multiplex PCR; TCRdb keeps in-frame clones, though not all of them. Clone size and the V and J calls come from that table; the DNA yielded D and trimming. The sample holds a few hundred thousand clones, 80% to 90% seen once.

The TCR sequence derives from a man in his late teens or twenties who had recovered from COVID-19. The rearrangement links TRBV18 to TRBJ1-2, with TRBD1 identical over 9 bases. The sequenced material came from PBMCs or T cells enriched from blood (not recorded which). The CDR3 loop reads CASSPLRTGVGYTF. In nucleotides, the CDR3 is TGTGCCAGCTCACCACTTAGGACAGGGGTTGGCTACACCTTC. Using reference TRBV18 and TRBJ1-2 for the parts outside the CDR3, the full variable domain is NAGVMQNPRHLVRRRGQEARLRCSPMKGHSHVYWYRQLPEEGLKFMVYLQKENIIDESGMPKERFSAEFPKEGPSILRIQQVVRGDSAAYFCASSPLRTGVGYTFGSGTRLTVV.